A selection of T cell receptor beta chains follows, all from one sample in a study of Ad26.COV2.S vaccination and SARS-CoV-2 variants. Profiling relied on immunoSEQ multiplex PCR, and the TCRdb table lists in-frame clones only, not all of them. The table lists approximately 250,000 clones, approximately 90% of them singletons, with roughly 3% in the top ten. The specimen was peripheral blood, collected in a trial of Ad26.COV2.S vaccine versus placebo. These receptors were taken from a person aged 18 to 65 who received the Ad26.COV2.S COVID-19 vaccine or a placebo. Both conserved end residues are part of each CDR3. The order of the fields is J gene, V gene, clone size, D gene, CDR3 protein, CDR3 DNA. D genes are given only for firm matches. Clone size appears in some rows only: once, few, many, or a class for an expanded clone.

j_call: TRBJ1-1; v_call: TRBV9; clone_size: .; d_call: .; cdr3_aa: CASSARQVPNTEAFF; cdr3_nt: TGTGCCAGCAGCGCCAGACAGGTTCCGAACACTGAAGCTTTCTTT
j_call: TRBJ2-3; v_call: TRBV6-5; clone_size: .; d_call: TRBD2; cdr3_aa: CASSTRSGGTDTQYF; cdr3_nt: TGTGCCAGCAGTACACGCAGCGGGGGTACAGATACGCAGTATTTT
j_call: TRBJ2-3; v_call: TRBV27; clone_size: .; d_call: TRBD2; cdr3_aa: CASSLSPPGGTDTQYF; cdr3_nt: TGTGCCAGCAGTTTATCCCCCCCGGGGGGGACAGATACGCAGTATTTT
j_call: TRBJ2-1; v_call: TRBV30; clone_size: .; d_call: .; cdr3_aa: CAWSGAYNEQFF; cdr3_nt: TGTGCCTGGAGTGGCGCCTACAATGAGCAGTTCTTC
j_call: TRBJ2-7; v_call: TRBV7-9; clone_size: .; d_call: .; cdr3_aa: CASSLVGGREQYF; cdr3_nt: TGTGCCAGCAGCTTAGTGGGGGGCCGGGAGCAGTACTTC
j_call: TRBJ2-2; v_call: TRBV14; clone_size: .; d_call: .; cdr3_aa: CASSQERVNTGELFF; cdr3_nt: TGTGCCAGCAGCCAAGAAAGAGTAAACACCGGGGAGCTGTTTTTT
j_call: TRBJ2-2; v_call: TRBV19; clone_size: once; d_call: .; cdr3_aa: CASSISQGYDTGELFF; cdr3_nt: TGTGCCAGTAGTATAAGCCAGGGGTATGACACCGGGGAGCTGTTTTTT
j_call: TRBJ1-6; v_call: TRBV25-1; clone_size: .; d_call: TRBD1; cdr3_aa: CASRRQGTSPLHF; cdr3_nt: TGTGCCAGCAGACGACAGGGGACTTCACCCCTCCACTTT
j_call: TRBJ2-7; v_call: TRBV10-3; clone_size: .; d_call: .; cdr3_aa: CAISNTEGGGEQYF; cdr3_nt: TGTGCCATCAGTAACACGGAGGGTGGCGGCGAGCAGTACTTC
j_call: TRBJ1-1; v_call: TRBV5-5; clone_size: .; d_call: .; cdr3_aa: CASSLALLMNTEAFF; cdr3_nt: TGTGCCAGCAGTCTCGCATTGTTGATGAACACTGAAGCTTTCTTT
j_call: TRBJ2-1; v_call: TRBV13; clone_size: .; d_call: TRBD2; cdr3_aa: CASSSTSGIVDEQFF; cdr3_nt: TGTGCCAGCAGCTCGACTAGCGGGATAGTCGATGAGCAGTTCTTC
j_call: TRBJ2-7; v_call: TRBV4-3; clone_size: .; d_call: .; cdr3_aa: CASSQDLYYEQYF; cdr3_nt: TGCGCCAGCAGCCAAGATCTATACTACGAGCAGTACTTC
j_call: TRBJ1-2; v_call: TRBV7-9; clone_size: .; d_call: TRBD1; cdr3_aa: CASSRWDRRDYGYTF; cdr3_nt: TGTGCCAGCAGCCGCTGGGACAGGCGTGACTATGGCTACACCTTC
j_call: TRBJ2-7; v_call: TRBV3-1/TRBV3-2; clone_size: .; d_call: .; cdr3_aa: CASSQRVTYEQYF; cdr3_nt: TGTGCCAGCAGCCAAAGGGTCACCTACGAGCAGTACTTC
j_call: TRBJ2-2; v_call: TRBV5-1; clone_size: .; d_call: .; cdr3_aa: CASSLVGTGELFF; cdr3_nt: TGCGCCAGCAGCTTGGTGGGCACCGGGGAGCTGTTTTTT
j_call: TRBJ1-4; v_call: TRBV6-5; clone_size: .; d_call: .; cdr3_aa: CASSSALGAEKLFF; cdr3_nt: TGTGCCAGCAGTTCGGCCCTTGGGGCGGAAAAACTGTTTTTT
j_call: TRBJ2-3; v_call: TRBV6-2/TRBV6-3; clone_size: .; d_call: .; cdr3_aa: CASSKRDTQYF; cdr3_nt: TGTGCCAGCAGTAAAAGGGATACGCAGTATTTT
j_call: TRBJ2-6; v_call: TRBV20-1; clone_size: .; d_call: .; cdr3_aa: CSARGGDVLTF; cdr3_nt: TGCAGTGCTAGAGGAGGGGACGTCCTGACTTTC
j_call: TRBJ1-1; v_call: TRBV5-8; clone_size: few; d_call: .; cdr3_aa: CASSLGQVNTEAFF; cdr3_nt: TGTGCCAGCAGCTTGGGACAGGTGAACACTGAAGCTTTCTTT
j_call: TRBJ1-6; v_call: TRBV30; clone_size: few; d_call: .; cdr3_aa: CAWSVRGAYNSPLHF; cdr3_nt: TGTGCCTGGAGTGTGCGGGGCGCCTATAATTCACCCCTCCACTTT
j_call: TRBJ2-1; v_call: TRBV6-5; clone_size: once; d_call: .; cdr3_aa: CASSYSPGNEQFF; cdr3_nt: TGTGCCAGCAGTTACTCCCCAGGGAATGAGCAGTTCTTC
j_call: TRBJ2-7; v_call: TRBV7-2; clone_size: .; d_call: TRBD1; cdr3_aa: CASSWRQGTYEQYF; cdr3_nt: TGTGCCAGCAGCTGGCGACAGGGCACCTACGAGCAGTACTTC
j_call: TRBJ1-1; v_call: TRBV18; clone_size: .; d_call: .; cdr3_aa: CASSPQPGLTNTEAFF; cdr3_nt: TGTGCCAGCTCACCACAGCCGGGACTTACTAACACTGAAGCTTTCTTT
j_call: TRBJ2-7; v_call: TRBV11-2; clone_size: .; d_call: .; cdr3_aa: CASSLPEATEQYF; cdr3_nt: TGTGCCAGCAGCTTGCCTGAGGCGACCGAGCAGTACTTC
j_call: TRBJ2-5; v_call: TRBV27; clone_size: .; d_call: .; cdr3_aa: CASSFGGTVQETQYF; cdr3_nt: TGTGCCAGCAGTTTCGGAGGTACCGTCCAAGAGACCCAGTACTTC
j_call: TRBJ1-4; v_call: TRBV7-8; clone_size: .; d_call: .; cdr3_aa: CASSPGSANEKLFF; cdr3_nt: TGTGCCAGCAGCCCGGGGTCGGCTAATGAAAAACTGTTTTTT
j_call: TRBJ1-2; v_call: TRBV7-3; clone_size: .; d_call: .; cdr3_aa: CASSLTGADGYTF; cdr3_nt: TGTGCCAGCAGCTTAACAGGGGCGGATGGCTACACCTTC
j_call: TRBJ2-5; v_call: TRBV30; clone_size: .; d_call: TRBD2; cdr3_aa: CAWSTTRTSGPQETQYF; cdr3_nt: TGTGCCTGGAGTACCACCCGGACTAGCGGGCCTCAAGAGACCCAGTACTTC
j_call: TRBJ1-2; v_call: TRBV15; clone_size: .; d_call: TRBD1; cdr3_aa: CATSKDGTVLEGYTF; cdr3_nt: TGTGCCACCAGCAAGGACGGGACAGTACTTGAGGGCTACACCTTC
j_call: TRBJ1-2; v_call: TRBV7-3; clone_size: few; d_call: TRBD1; cdr3_aa: CASSWGQSSYGYTF; cdr3_nt: TGTGCCAGCAGCTGGGGACAGTCCTCCTATGGCTACACCTTC
j_call: TRBJ1-5; v_call: TRBV4-2; clone_size: few; d_call: .; cdr3_aa: CASSHTGSGQPQHF; cdr3_nt: TGTGCCAGCAGCCATACAGGGTCGGGTCAGCCCCAGCATTTT
j_call: TRBJ2-7; v_call: TRBV9; clone_size: .; d_call: .; cdr3_aa: CASSVGGNSYEQYF; cdr3_nt: TGTGCCAGCAGCGTTGGAGGAAACTCCTACGAGCAGTACTTC
j_call: TRBJ2-1; v_call: TRBV5-1; clone_size: .; d_call: TRBD2; cdr3_aa: CASSLELAGGTEQFF; cdr3_nt: TGCGCCAGCAGCTTGGAACTAGCGGGAGGGACGGAGCAGTTCTTC
j_call: TRBJ1-2; v_call: TRBV4-3; clone_size: .; d_call: .; cdr3_aa: CASSQITGTEYGYTF; cdr3_nt: TGCGCCAGCAGCCAAATCACCGGGACGGAATATGGCTACACCTTC
j_call: TRBJ1-3; v_call: TRBV5-4; clone_size: .; d_call: .; cdr3_aa: CASSLGRRGSGNTIYF; cdr3_nt: TGTGCCAGCAGCTTGGGGCGTCGGGGCTCTGGAAACACCATATATTTT
j_call: TRBJ2-2; v_call: TRBV27; clone_size: .; d_call: TRBD2; cdr3_aa: CASSLLGLEMTGELFF; cdr3_nt: TGTGCCAGCAGTTTATTGGGACTAGAGATGACCGGGGAGCTGTTTTTT
j_call: TRBJ1-6; v_call: TRBV5-6; clone_size: .; d_call: TRBD1; cdr3_aa: CASSFDRGWGSPLHF; cdr3_nt: TGTGCCAGCAGCTTCGACAGGGGATGGGGTTCACCCCTCCACTTT
j_call: TRBJ1-2; v_call: TRBV7-8; clone_size: .; d_call: .; cdr3_aa: CASSLEGRTYGYTF; cdr3_nt: TGTGCCAGCAGCTTAGAGGGCAGGACCTATGGCTACACCTTC
j_call: TRBJ2-5; v_call: TRBV3-1/TRBV3-2; clone_size: .; d_call: TRBD2; cdr3_aa: CASSQGTSGSVTQYF; cdr3_nt: TGTGCCAGCAGCCAGGGGACTAGCGGGAGCGTGACCCAGTACTTC
j_call: TRBJ2-1; v_call: TRBV7-9; clone_size: .; d_call: .; cdr3_aa: CASSLRVVSYNEQFF; cdr3_nt: TGTGCCAGCAGCTTAAGGGTGGTATCCTACAATGAGCAGTTCTTC
j_call: TRBJ2-5; v_call: TRBV4-3; clone_size: .; d_call: TRBD2; cdr3_aa: CASSQDFRGRALETQYF; cdr3_nt: TGCGCCAGCAGCCAAGATTTTCGCGGGAGGGCCTTGGAGACCCAGTACTTC
j_call: TRBJ2-1; v_call: TRBV6-2/TRBV6-3; clone_size: .; d_call: .; cdr3_aa: CASSYSQLSGPYNEQFF; cdr3_nt: TGTGCCAGCAGTTACTCCCAGCTCTCGGGGCCATACAATGAGCAGTTCTTC
j_call: TRBJ2-1; v_call: TRBV12-5; clone_size: .; d_call: .; cdr3_aa: CASGRSSEGGINEQFF; cdr3_nt: TGTGCTAGTGGTCGGTCCTCCGAGGGGGGCATCAATGAGCAGTTCTTC
j_call: TRBJ2-2; v_call: TRBV19; clone_size: .; d_call: .; cdr3_aa: CASSVAPGRTGELFF; cdr3_nt: TGTGCCAGTAGTGTCGCCCCAGGAAGGACCGGGGAGCTGTTTTTT
j_call: TRBJ2-6; v_call: TRBV24-1; clone_size: .; d_call: TRBD1; cdr3_aa: CATSDLPGQGTGANVLTF; cdr3_nt: TGTGCCACCAGTGATTTGCCGGGACAGGGAACCGGGGCCAACGTCCTGACTTTC
j_call: TRBJ2-7; v_call: TRBV5-1; clone_size: .; d_call: TRBD1; cdr3_aa: CASSWDRPTVPYEQYF; cdr3_nt: TGCGCCAGCAGCTGGGACAGGCCAACAGTACCCTACGAGCAGTACTTC
j_call: TRBJ2-4; v_call: TRBV6-2/TRBV6-3; clone_size: .; d_call: .; cdr3_aa: CASSPRWGNIQYF; cdr3_nt: TGTGCCAGCAGTCCCCGCTGGGGAAACATTCAGTACTTC
j_call: TRBJ1-3; v_call: TRBV19; clone_size: .; d_call: .; cdr3_aa: CASSIQGHAGNTIYF; cdr3_nt: TGTGCCAGTAGTATCCAGGGACACGCAGGAAACACCATATATTTT